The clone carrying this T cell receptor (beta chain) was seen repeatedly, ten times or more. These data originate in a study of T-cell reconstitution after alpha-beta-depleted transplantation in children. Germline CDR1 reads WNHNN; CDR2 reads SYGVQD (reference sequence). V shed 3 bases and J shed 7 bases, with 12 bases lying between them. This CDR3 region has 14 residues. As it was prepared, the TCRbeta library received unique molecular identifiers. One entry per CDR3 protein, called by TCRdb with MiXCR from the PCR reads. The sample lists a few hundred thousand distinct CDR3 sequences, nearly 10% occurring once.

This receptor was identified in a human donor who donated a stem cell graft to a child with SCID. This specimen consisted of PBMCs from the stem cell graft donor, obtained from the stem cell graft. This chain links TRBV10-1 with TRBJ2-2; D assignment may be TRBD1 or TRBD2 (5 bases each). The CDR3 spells CASSDEGRSGELFF. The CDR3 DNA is TGCGCCAGCAGTGATGAGGGGCGGAGCGGGGAGCTGTTTTTT.